The clone carrying this TCR beta chain showed up just a few times. Its antigen is as yet unknown. The PCR made use of 60 Vbeta and 13 Jbeta primers. Generated by immunoSEQ multiplex PCR, the TCRdb table keeps only in-frame clones and is missing some. The sample includes over 150,000 clones, around 80% of them seen just once. These data come from a study of cytomegalovirus exposure and HLA in healthy donors. In the study overall: In a previous analysis, approximately 110 million unique TCR beta sequences were found from some 180 million T cells.

Germline lookup yields CDR1 LNHDA and CDR2 SQIVND (reference sequence). Trimming removed 6 bases at V and 1 base at J, with 15 bases between. This CDR3 is 15 amino acids long. General study findings and limits: The productive fraction for most TCR beta V segments was about 87% or about 30% in an earlier analysis. The study listed roughly 160 cytomegalovirus-associated TCR beta chains.

This chain connects TRBV19 to TRBJ1-1; D may be TRBD1 (6 bases). Sequencing input: PBMCs. The clonotype was recovered from a man in his late teens or twenties in good health and CMV-seronegative. DNA of the CDR3: TGTGCCAGTAGCGTTTATTCGGACAGGAACACTGAAGCTTTCTTT. Its protein product is CASSVYSDRNTEAFF. Supplemented by reference TRBV19 and TRBJ1-1, the full variable domain reads DGGITQSPKYLFRKEGQNVTLSCEQNLNHDAMYWYRQDPGQGLRLIYYSQIVNDFQKGDIAEGYSVSREKKESFPLTVTSAQKNPTAFYLCASSVYSDRNTEAFFGQGTRLTVV.